A single sample gave rise to the 11 T cell receptor beta chains below, sequenced in a study of PD-L1 blockade in urothelial cancer. Generated by immunoSEQ multiplex PCR, the TCRdb table keeps only in-frame clones and is missing some. The sample consists of some 40,000 clones, more than 80% of them appearing once. Documented time point: peripheral blood 6 weeks after treatment start. Sequencing used PBMCs, obtained around atezolizumab (anti-PD-L1) treatment. All receptors derive from a man between 70 and 80 years old with urothelial cancer.

The V call is TRBV6-5, the J call TRBJ2-2; tentative D call: TRBD2 (6 bases). This CDR3 comprises 14 residues. Germline-derived CDR1 and CDR2 are MNHEY and SVGAGI. V dropped 7 bases and J dropped 3 bases, with 12 bases sitting between them. CDR3 amino acids: CASKRLGDTGELFF. DNA for the CDR3: TGTGCCAGCAAAAGACTAGGGGACACCGGGGAGCTGTTTTTT.

V and J are TRBV19 and TRBJ2-3; 10 nucleotides agree with TRBD2. The CDR3 sequence is 16 residues long. V dropped 6 bases and J dropped 6; count of bases not matched to a gene: 12. Germline CDR1 and CDR2: LNHDA and SQIVND (reference sequence). The CDR3, as DNA: TGTGCCAGTAGCCCTGGGGCTAGCGGGAGACGGGATACGCAGTATTTT. This sequence encodes CASSPGASGRRDTQYF.

This chain links TRBV11-3 with TRBJ2-1; D call uncertain. The CDR3 loop spans 13 amino acids. The V gene lost 5 bases and the J gene lost 5 bases, with 10 bases spanning the gap. CDR1 and CDR2 from the germline V gene are SGHNT and YENEEA. CDR3 sequence reads: CASSPFDNNEQFF. The CDR3 nucleotides read TGTGCCAGCAGCCCCTTCGACAACAATGAGCAGTTCTTC.

The chain uses TRBV4-1 and TRBJ2-7; possibly TRBD1 for D (6 bases). CDR1 is MGHRA and CDR2 is YSYEKL in the germline V gene. The ends were cut back, 0 bases at V and 2 bases at J, with 11 bases in the middle. This CDR3 spans 15 amino acids. The CDR3 region has the DNA TGCGCCAGCAGCCAAGAGGACAGTGCTACCTACGAGCAGTACTTC. Protein: CASSQEDSATYEQYF.

The chain has TRBV12-5 and TRBJ2-5; 12 bases map to TRBD2. The V gene's germline CDR1 is LGHNT and CDR2 FRNRAP. The CDR3 length is 18 residues. V lost 0 bases and J lost 4; bases outside the gene matches: 9. The chain's CDR3 is CASGLVLAGGPRGETQYF. CDR3 coding DNA: TGTGCTAGTGGTTTGGTCCTAGCGGGAGGGCCGAGAGGAGAGACCCAGTACTTC.

The chain couples TRBV5-1 to TRBJ2-3, with 7 bases lining up with TRBD1. Germline trimming cut 3 bases from V and 4 bases from J; bases unmatched to any gene: 2. CDR3 length equals 13 residues. Germline V gene data show CDR1 as SGHRS and CDR2 as YFSETQ. This CDR3 is CASSSGTADTQYF. CDR3 DNA: TGCGCCAGCAGCTCCGGGACAGCAGATACGCAGTATTTT.

The V call is TRBV5-1, the J call TRBJ2-5, with 9 bases identical to TRBD2. The CDR3 is 14 amino acids. CDR1 and CDR2 from the germline V gene are SGHRS and YFSETQ. V lost 4 bases, J lost 3 bases, and 4 bases stayed unmatched. The DNA of the CDR3 is TGCGCCAGCAGCCCAATAGCGGGAGAAGAGACCCAGTACTTC. Its protein is CASSPIAGEETQYF.

The genes are TRBV5-4 and TRBJ1-2; 7 bases fit TRBD1. The CDR3 contains 17 residues. Germline CDR1 is SGHNT and CDR2 is YYREEE (reference sequence). With V trimmed by 5 bases and J by 1 base, 14 bases remained unmatched. CDR3 sequence (DNA): TGTGCCAGCAGGGAGGGCTTCAGGGGGATGGGTAACTATGGCTACACCTTC. Translation: CASREGFRGMGNYGYTF.

This chain joins TRBV9 and TRBJ2-3; D is possibly TRBD2 (6 bases). V was clipped by 0 bases and J by 2 bases, with 19 bases between them. CDR3 length: 18 amino acids. CDR1 is SGDLS, CDR2 YYNGEE, per germline. CDR3 in amino acids: CASSVGAGRSASTDTQYF. The CDR3 region has the DNA TGTGCCAGCAGCGTAGGGGCGGGACGATCGGCCTCCACAGATACGCAGTATTTT.

The CDR3 DNA sequence: TGTGCCAGCAGCCAATACGGCGGGAGGGCCGGTAATGAGCAGTTCTTC. Residues: CASSQYGGRAGNEQFF. The chain links TRBV14 to TRBJ2-1, with 9 bases lining up with TRBD2. Germline CDR1 is SGHDN and CDR2 is FVKESK. The CDR3 has 16 residues. V was clipped by 2 bases and J by 7 bases; unmatched bases: 9. Using reference TRBV14 and TRBJ2-1 for the parts outside the CDR3, the full variable domain is EAGVTQFPSHSVIEKGQTVTLRCDPISGHDNLYWYRRVMGKEIKFLLHFVKESKQDESGMPNNRFLAERTGGTYSTLKVQPAELEDSGVYFCASSQYGGRAGNEQFFGPGTRLTVL.

The chain joins TRBV7-3 to TRBJ2-3; TRBD2 aligns across 13 bases. V was clipped by 0 bases and J by 7 bases; unmatched bases: 4. The CDR3 is 16 residues long. Germline values: CDR1 SGHTA, CDR2 FQGTGA. The CDR3 protein is CASSLTGTSGTHTQYF. The CDR3 nucleotides are TGTGCCAGCAGCTTAACGGGGACTAGCGGGACTCATACGCAGTATTTT.